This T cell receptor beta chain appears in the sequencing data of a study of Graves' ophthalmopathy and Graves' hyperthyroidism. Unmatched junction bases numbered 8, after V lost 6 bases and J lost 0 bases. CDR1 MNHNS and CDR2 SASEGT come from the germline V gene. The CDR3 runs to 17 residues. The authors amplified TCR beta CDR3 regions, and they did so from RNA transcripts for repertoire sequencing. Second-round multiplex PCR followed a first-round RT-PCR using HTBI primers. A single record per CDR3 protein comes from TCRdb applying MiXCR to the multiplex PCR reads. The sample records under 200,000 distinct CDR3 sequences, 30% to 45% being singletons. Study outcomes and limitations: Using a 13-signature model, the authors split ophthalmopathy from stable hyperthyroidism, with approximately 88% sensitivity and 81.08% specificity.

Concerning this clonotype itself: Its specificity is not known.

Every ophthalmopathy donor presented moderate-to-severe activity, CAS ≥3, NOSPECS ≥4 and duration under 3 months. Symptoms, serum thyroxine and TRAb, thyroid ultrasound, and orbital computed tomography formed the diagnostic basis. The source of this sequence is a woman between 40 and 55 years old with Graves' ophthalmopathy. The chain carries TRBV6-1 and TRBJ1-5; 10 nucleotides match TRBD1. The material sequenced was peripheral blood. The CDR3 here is CASRRQGAYYSNQPQHF. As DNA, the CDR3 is TGTGCCAGCAGGCGACAGGGGGCCTATTATAGCAATCAGCCCCAGCATTTT.